This is a list of T cell receptor beta chains from one sample in a study of cytomegalovirus exposure and HLA in healthy donors. TCRdb's copy holds only in-frame clones and misses some; the assay was immunoSEQ multiplex PCR. The repertoire includes about 160,000 clones, around 72% of them detected once, and 6.5% to 8.5% sits in the top ten. Sample: PBMCs. The receptor set was obtained from a middle-aged woman in good health and CMV-seropositive. The CDR3 runs from the conserved cysteine through the conserved F or W. The order of the fields is CDR3 length, J gene, clone size, V gene, D gene, CDR3 protein, CDR3 DNA. D genes are given only for firm matches. Not every row has a clone size; where given, it reads once, few, many or a size class.

length: 15; J: TRBJ2-1; size: -; V: TRBV28; D: TRBD2; CDR3: CASSLAGGRYNEQFF; DNA: TGTGCCAGCAGTTTAGCGGGGGGGCGATACAATGAGCAGTTCTTC
length: 16; J: TRBJ2-1; size: -; V: TRBV9; D: TRBD2; CDR3: CASSVEGLAVYNEQFF; DNA: TGTGCCAGCAGCGTAGAGGGACTAGCGGTATACAATGAGCAGTTCTTC
length: 14; J: TRBJ2-6; size: -; V: TRBV30; D: -; CDR3: CAWSVPPGANGLTF; DNA: TGTGCCTGGAGTGTTCCTCCTGGGGCCAACGGCCTGACTTTC
length: 14; J: TRBJ2-7; size: -; V: TRBV7-9; D: -; CDR3: CASSTFGETYEQYF; DNA: TGTGCCAGCAGCACTTTCGGGGAGACCTACGAGCAGTACTTC
length: 13; J: TRBJ1-2; size: -; V: TRBV7-9; D: -; CDR3: CASSLERDYGYTF; DNA: TGTGCCAGCAGCTTAGAACGGGACTATGGCTACACCTTC
length: 14; J: TRBJ1-2; size: once; V: TRBV5-4; D: -; CDR3: CASSPVRGGNGYTF; DNA: TGTGCCAGCAGCCCGGTACGGGGGGGCAATGGCTACACCTTC
length: 12; J: TRBJ1-1; size: -; V: TRBV7-9; D: -; CDR3: CASSLPVGEAFF; DNA: TGTGCCAGCAGCTTACCAGTGGGCGAAGCTTTCTTT
length: 17; J: TRBJ1-6; size: -; V: TRBV7-8; D: -; CDR3: CASSLAYPTSRDSPLHF; DNA: TGTGCCAGCAGCTTAGCCTACCCGACCTCTCGGGATTCACCCCTCCACTTT
length: 14; J: TRBJ1-3; size: -; V: TRBV5-6; D: -; CDR3: CASSLNIPGNTIYF; DNA: TGTGCCAGCAGCTTGAACATTCCTGGAAACACCATATATTTT
length: 13; J: TRBJ1-2; size: -; V: TRBV30; D: -; CDR3: CAWTLSDAAGYTF; DNA: TGTGCCTGGACCCTGTCCGACGCGGCGGGCTACACCTTC
length: 14; J: TRBJ2-3; size: once; V: TRBV5-4; D: -; CDR3: CASSRNRETDTQYF; DNA: TGTGCCAGCAGCCGCAACAGGGAGACAGATACGCAGTATTTT
length: 14; J: TRBJ2-3; size: few; V: TRBV30; D: -; CDR3: CAWSGWRITDTQYF; DNA: TGTGCCTGGAGTGGTTGGCGGATCACAGATACGCAGTATTTT
length: 16; J: TRBJ2-5; size: -; V: TRBV27; D: -; CDR3: CASSLALGGGQETQYF; DNA: TGTGCCAGCAGTTTAGCGCTTGGAGGGGGCCAGGAGACCCAGTACTTC
length: 15; J: TRBJ1-3; size: -; V: TRBV4-3; D: -; CDR3: CASSQEFNSGNTIYF; DNA: TGCGCCAGCAGCCAAGAGTTTAACTCTGGAAACACCATATATTTT
length: 14; J: TRBJ1-2; size: -; V: TRBV29-1; D: TRBD1; CDR3: CSVKTGGGLGGYTF; DNA: TGCAGCGTCAAAACAGGGGGTGGCTTGGGAGGCTACACCTTC
length: 14; J: TRBJ2-1; size: -; V: TRBV19; D: -; CDR3: CASSMGSGYNEQFF; DNA: TGTGCCAGTAGTATGGGGTCGGGGTACAATGAGCAGTTCTTC
length: 14; J: TRBJ1-2; size: once; V: TRBV7-3; D: -; CDR3: CASSYGGSGYGYTF; DNA: TGTGCCAGCAGTTACGGAGGGTCAGGCTATGGCTACACCTTC